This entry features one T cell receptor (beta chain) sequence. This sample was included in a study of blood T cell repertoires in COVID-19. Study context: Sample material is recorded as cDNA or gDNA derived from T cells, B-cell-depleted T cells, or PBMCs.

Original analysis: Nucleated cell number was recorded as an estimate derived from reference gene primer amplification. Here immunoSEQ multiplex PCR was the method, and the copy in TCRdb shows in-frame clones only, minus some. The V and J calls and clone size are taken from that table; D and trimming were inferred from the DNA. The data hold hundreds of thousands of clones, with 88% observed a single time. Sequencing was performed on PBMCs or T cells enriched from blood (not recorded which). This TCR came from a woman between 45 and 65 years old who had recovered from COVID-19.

Here the CDR3 reads CASSLSERFYSNQPQHF. Here the CDR3 DNA reads TGTGCCAGCAGCTTGTCAGAACGATTTTATAGCAATCAGCCCCAGCATTTT. The J gene is TRBJ1-5, the V gene TRBV5-6; D gene ambiguous. CDR1 and CDR2 (germline): SGHDT, YYEEEE. The V and J ends lost 1 base and 0 bases respectively, with 14 bases between them. The CDR3 has 17 amino acids.